The 29 T cell receptor beta chains given below trace back to one sample, sequenced in a study of T cells in Graves' hyperthyroidism and ophthalmopathy. Template material for amplifying TCR beta CDR3 regions consisted of RNA transcripts. The HTBI set primed first-round TCR CDR3 RT-PCR. MiXCR, run by TCRdb on the multiplex PCR reads, gives a single entry per CDR3 protein. The sample carries about 290,000 distinct CDR3 sequences, roughly 17% recorded once. Source material: blood. The receptors were gathered from a man younger than 45 with Graves' hyperthyroidism.

This clonotype was observed many times. The J gene is TRBJ1-1, the V gene TRBV7-8; 8 bases fit TRBD1. This CDR3 has 15 residues. CDR1 and CDR2 from the germline V gene are SGHVS and FQNEAQ. With V trimmed by 5 bases and J by 10 bases, 15 bases remained unmatched. The CDR3 DNA reads as TGTGCCAGCAGCCCATCGCCCGGGACAGGAATTCCAGCTTTCTTT. It codes for CASSPSPGTGIPAFF. Together with reference TRBV7-8 and TRBJ1-1, the CDR3 gives the full variable domain: GAGVSQSPRYKVAKRGQDVALRCDPISGHVSLFWYQQALGQGPEFLTYFQNEAQLDKSGLPSDRFFAERPEGSVSTLKIQRTQQEDSAVYLCASSPSPGTGIPAFFGQGTRLTVV.

This clonotype was detected only a few times. The chain joins TRBV24-1 to TRBJ2-2; D could derive from TRBD1 or TRBD2 (5 bases each). CDR3 length: 16 amino acids. Germline loops: CDR1 KGHDR, CDR2 SFDVKD. V lost 12 bases, J lost 2 bases, and 21 bases lay in between. CDR3 residues: CAAEGSRGGNTGELFF. DNA of the CDR3: TGTGCCGCCGAAGGCTCGAGGGGCGGAAACACCGGGGAGCTGTTTTTT.

This sequence joins TRBV6-6 and TRBJ2-1; D may be TRBD1 (5 bases). Germline CDR1 and CDR2: MNHNY and SVGAGI (reference sequence). The CDR3 is 16 residues long. Trimming cost V 0 bases and J 2 bases, with 11 bases left between them. The CDR3 coding sequence is TGTGCCAGCAGTTACTCAGGGGAAGCCCCCTACAATGAGCAGTTCTTC. Amino acids: CASSYSGEAPYNEQFF.

In this sample, this clonotype is medium-sized (0.01 to 0.1%). This chain uses TRBV11-2 with TRBJ2-7, with TRBD1 identical over 9 bases. The germline CDR1 and CDR2 sequences are SGHAT and FQNNGV. The V segment lost 5 bases and the J segment 3 bases; nucleotides outside the gene matches: 8. The CDR3 runs to 15 residues. Written as DNA, the CDR3 is TGTGCCAGCAGCGTCGGGACAGGGAGCCTCTACGAGCAGTACTTC. Its translation is CASSVGTGSLYEQYF.

This clonotype has ten or more counts. The V and J genes are TRBV7-9 and TRBJ2-3; D gene unclear. CDR1 SEHNR and CDR2 FQNEAQ come from the germline V gene (reference sequence). The V end was cut by 4 bases, the J end by 3 bases, with 8 bases between. The CDR3 has 13 residues. The CDR3 nucleotides are TGTGCCAGCAGCTATGCCCAGACAGATACGCAGTATTTT. It specifies CASSYAQTDTQYF. Together with reference TRBV7-9 and TRBJ2-3, the CDR3 gives the full variable domain: DTGVSQNPRHKITKRGQNVTFRCDPISEHNRLYWYRQTLGQGPEFLTYFQNEAQLEKSRLLSDRFSAERPKGSFSTLEIQRTEQGDSAMYLCASSYAQTDTQYFGPGTRLTVL.

This clonotype was observed at least ten times. J is TRBJ2-7 and V is TRBV20-1, with TRBD1 matching 7 bases. The CDR3 spans 15 residues. Per the germline V gene, CDR1 is DFQATT and CDR2 is SNEGSKA (reference sequence). Trimming took 7 bases from V and 2 from J; bases not matched to a gene: 14. CDR3 region: CSVRGGRIVPYEQYF. CDR3 bases: TGCAGTGTCAGAGGGGGCAGGATCGTCCCCTACGAGCAGTACTTC.

This clonotype was counted ten times or more. The genes are TRBV2 and TRBJ2-1; TRBD2 agrees at 9 bases. This CDR3 comprises 13 residues. CDR1 and CDR2 from the germline V gene are SNHLY and FYNNEI. With V trimmed by 4 bases and J by 7 bases, 2 bases remained unmatched. CDR3 sequence reads: CASSAREGNEQFF. In DNA form, the CDR3 reads TGTGCCAGCAGTGCGCGGGAGGGAAATGAGCAGTTCTTC.

This clonotype was seen ten or more times. V usage is TRBV12-3 or TRBV12-4 and J usage is TRBJ2-3, with 16 bases matching TRBD2. With 5 bases clipped from V and 2 bases from J, the junction kept 10 bases outside the gene matches. The CDR3 runs to 19 residues. Here the CDR3 DNA reads TGTGCCAGCAGTCCCCGCCGGGGACTAGCGGGAGGGCCCACAGATACGCAGTATTTT. It translates to CASSPRRGLAGGPTDTQYF.

The chain recombines TRBV13 with TRBJ2-7; D possibly corresponds to TRBD2 (7 bases). Between the trimmed V and J ends, which lost 2 bases and 4 bases, there was a span of 15 bases. Germline CDR1 and CDR2: PRHDT and FYEKMQ (reference sequence). The CDR3 has 15 amino acids. For the CDR3, the DNA is TGTGCCAGCAGCTTAAGGGGGTCTAGCGGTTACGAGCAGTACTTC. Translation gives CASSLRGSSGYEQYF. Variable domain in full (rest from reference TRBV13 and TRBJ2-7): AAGVIQSPRHLIKEKRETATLKCYPIPRHDTVYWYQQGPGQDPQFLISFYEKMQSDKGSIPDRFSAQQFSDYHSELNMSSLELGDSALYFCASSLRGSSGYEQYFGPGTRLTVT.

This sequence joins TRBV19 and TRBJ1-5, with D possibly being TRBD1 (6 bases). The CDR3 extends over 18 amino acids. Trimming took off 0 bases at V and 3 bases at J, with 18 bases between the two ends. From germline, CDR1 is LNHDA and CDR2 SQIVND (reference sequence). CDR3 residues: CASSIEILRDTINQPQHF. For the CDR3, the DNA is TGTGCCAGTAGTATAGAAATCCTACGGGACACTATCAATCAGCCCCAGCATTTT.

This clonotype showed up many times. The rearrangement uses TRBV11-1 and TRBJ1-1; 7 bases map to TRBD1. The length of the CDR3 is 15 residues. V was pared by 3 bases and J by 1 base, with 5 bases of the junction left unmatched. Germline V gene data show CDR1 as SGHAT and CDR2 as FQDESV (reference sequence). As DNA, the CDR3 is TGTGCCAGCAGCTTCGACAGGGCAGGGAACACTGAAGCTTTCTTT. As protein: CASSFDRAGNTEAFF.

This clonotype was picked up many times. The V and J genes are TRBV12-3 or TRBV12-4 and TRBJ2-3, with 14 bases aligning to TRBD2. With 4 bases clipped from V and 4 bases from J, the junction kept 4 bases outside the gene matches. The CDR3 extends over 16 amino acids. The CDR3 loop is CASSSGLAGEPDTQYF. The CDR3 nucleotides are TGTGCCAGCAGTTCGGGACTAGCGGGAGAACCAGATACGCAGTATTTT.

This clonotype was recorded at least ten times. This chain uses TRBV20-1 with TRBJ2-5; D is unclear. Trimming pared 3 bases from V and 2 bases from J, leaving 7 bases between. The V gene's germline CDR1 is DFQATT and CDR2 SNEGSKA (reference sequence). This CDR3 has 12 residues. The CDR3, as DNA: TGCAGTGCTAGCAGCGTACAAGAGACCCAGTACTTC. Translation gives CSASSVQETQYF.

This clonotype occurred many times. The V gene is TRBV5-1, the J gene TRBJ1-1; D ambiguous. Deletions cut 3 bases from V and 3 bases from J, with 9 bases between. This CDR3 spans 13 amino acids. The germline CDR1 and CDR2 sequences are SGHRS and YFSETQ. The DNA of the CDR3 is TGCGCCAGCAGCTCCGACGGATACACTGAAGCTTTCTTT. The encoded protein is CASSSDGYTEAFF.

This clonotype was detected ten times or more. CDR3 residues: CASSPADYNEQFF. The CDR3 bases are TGTGCCAGCAGCCCCGCGGACTACAATGAGCAGTTCTTC. The chain joins TRBV7-8 to TRBJ2-1; no clear D gene. CDR3 length equals 13 residues. Germline-derived CDR1 and CDR2 are SGHVS and FQNEAQ. V lost 5 bases and J 3 bases, leaving 8 bases between the germline ends.

This clonotype was seen repeatedly, ten times or more. The V call is TRBV20-1, the J call TRBJ1-1; 8 bases are shared with TRBD1. The CDR3 is 12 residues long. Germline V lookup: CDR1 DFQATT, CDR2 SNEGSKA (reference sequence). Trimming cost V 6 bases and J 6 bases; bases outside gene matches: 6. The CDR3 here is CSAGSRGPEAFF. The DNA for the CDR3 is TGCAGTGCAGGTTCCAGGGGGCCTGAAGCTTTCTTT.

The rearrangement uses TRBV5-1 and TRBJ1-1; a possible D gene is TRBD1 (6 bases). Germline V gene data show CDR1 as SGHRS and CDR2 as YFSETQ. There are 15 residues in the CDR3. V dropped 0 bases and J dropped 10 bases, with 19 bases sitting between them. This CDR3 reads CASSLGVLTQQGAFF. CDR3 nucleotides: TGCGCCAGCAGCTTGGGGGTTTTAACCCAACAGGGAGCTTTCTTT.

About this clonotype: A much larger clone differs by one base, so this may be a read error. The rearrangement uses TRBV13 and TRBJ1-2; D call uncertain. Per the germline V gene, CDR1 is PRHDT and CDR2 is FYEKMQ (reference sequence). This CDR3 has 13 amino acids. DNA for the CDR3: TGTGCCGGCAGCTTAGTCACCGGGCCCGGCTACACCTTC. It codes for CAGSLVTGPGYTF.

This clonotype was found a few times. Its ends do not fully match the called genes, so a read error is possible. The chain uses TRBV29-1 and TRBJ1-1; D is possibly TRBD1 (5 bases). There are 12 residues in the CDR3. The germline V gene has CDR1 SQVTM and CDR2 ANQGSEA. Here the CDR3 reads CTSREWSTEAFF. CDR3 DNA: TGTACATCCAGGGAGTGGAGCACTGAAGCTTTCTTT.

The chain joins TRBV5-1 to TRBJ1-2; D is uncertain. The CDR3 contains 18 residues. Trimming pared 3 bases from V and 1 base from J, leaving 22 bases between. Germline V lookup: CDR1 SGHRS, CDR2 YFSETQ. DNA for the CDR3: TGCGCCAGCAGCTCCGGACGGTTCGTAATGCGCATTAACTATGGCTACACCTTC. It specifies CASSSGRFVMRINYGYTF.

As concerns this clonotype: Since a much larger clone is just one base distant, this may be a read error. The chain recombines TRBV28 with TRBJ1-4, with D perhaps matching TRBD1 (6 bases). The CDR3 totals 14 residues. Germline-derived CDR1 and CDR2 are MDHEN and SYDVKM. The V and J ends lost 3 bases and 6 bases respectively, with 11 bases between them. CDR3 protein: CASSFSGDDEKLFF. DNA of the CDR3: TGTGCCAGCAGTTTCTCAGGGGATGATGAAAAACTGTTTTTT.

This clonotype has a count of ten or more. This CDR3 reads CASSQVAASGTRDEQFF. The CDR3 DNA follows: TGTGCCAGCAGCCAAGTAGCGGCTAGCGGTACCCGGGATGAGCAGTTCTTC. This chain joins TRBV3-1 and TRBJ2-1; TRBD2 agrees at 7 bases. CDR3 size: 17 residues. Losses at the gene ends were 1 base for V and 8 bases for J; bases not matched to a gene: 14. The germline V gene has CDR1 LGHDT and CDR2 YNNKEL (reference sequence).

This clonotype showed up many times. The chain is built from TRBV10-3 and TRBJ2-2, with a possible D match to TRBD2 (5 bases). The CDR3 totals 15 residues. In germline, CDR1 is ENHRY, CDR2 SYGVKD. Trimming removed 3 bases at V and 5 bases at J, with 13 bases between. Written as DNA, the CDR3 is TGTGCCATCAGTGAAAGCCGGACTTCGACCGGGGAGCTGTTTTTT. Protein sequence: CAISESRTSTGELFF.

This clonotype has a count of ten or more. This sequence joins TRBV5-1 and TRBJ2-3; 11 nucleotides match TRBD2. The CDR3 loop spans 20 amino acids. The V gene's germline CDR1 is SGHRS and CDR2 YFSETQ. V trimming: 1 base; J trimming: 0 bases; junction bases outside the gene matches: 13. The CDR3 bases are TGCGCCAGCAGCTTGAAGGCTAGCGGGAGGCCTACCTCTAGCACAGATACGCAGTATTTT. Translated: CASSLKASGRPTSSTDTQYF.

The CDR3 nucleotides read TGTGCCAGCAGCCCCCCTGAAAGCCCCAGCGAGCAGTACTTC. Translating it yields CASSPPESPSEQYF. The rearrangement uses TRBV3-1 and TRBJ2-7; D uncertain. Germline CDR1 LGHDT, CDR2 YNNKEL (reference sequence). Deletions cut 4 bases from V and 6 bases from J, with 16 bases between. The CDR3 runs 14 residues.

This clonotype was seen many times. The rearrangement joins TRBV3-1 to TRBJ2-7; 8 nucleotides agree with TRBD1. There are 14 residues in the CDR3. Trimming took 4 bases from V and 7 from J; bases not matched to a gene: 9. CDR1 LGHDT and CDR2 YNNKEL come from the germline V gene (reference sequence). The CDR3 protein is CASSPLQGAEEQYF. The CDR3 bases are TGTGCCAGCAGCCCTCTCCAGGGGGCGGAAGAGCAGTACTTC.

The V gene is TRBV29-1, the J gene TRBJ1-1, with D tentatively TRBD1 (5 bases). V dropped 6 bases and J dropped 8 bases, with 13 bases sitting between them. Germline V gene data show CDR1 as SQVTM and CDR2 as ANQGSEA. The CDR3 length is 11 residues. The CDR3 coding sequence is TGCAGCGTCAGGGATCGCCTGGAAGCTTTCTTT. This sequence encodes CSVRDRLEAFF.

This clonotype was seen many times. The genes are TRBV6-1 and TRBJ2-5, with D possibly matching TRBD1 (5 bases). There are 14 residues in the CDR3. The V and J ends lost 2 bases and 1 base respectively, with 8 bases between them. Looked up from germline, CDR1 is MNHNS and CDR2 is SASEGT. DNA for the CDR3: TGTGCCAGCAGTGAACCAGGGATCCAAGAGACCCAGTACTTC. This encodes CASSEPGIQETQYF.

The rearrangement joins TRBV24-1 to TRBJ1-4; D unclear. CDR3 size: 15 residues. V was pared by 3 bases and J by 5 bases, with 12 bases between. The germline gives CDR1 KGHDR, CDR2 SFDVKD. The CDR3: CATSDGRVGNEKLFF. The CDR3 DNA reads as TGTGCCACCAGTGATGGTAGGGTGGGCAATGAAAAACTGTTTTTT.